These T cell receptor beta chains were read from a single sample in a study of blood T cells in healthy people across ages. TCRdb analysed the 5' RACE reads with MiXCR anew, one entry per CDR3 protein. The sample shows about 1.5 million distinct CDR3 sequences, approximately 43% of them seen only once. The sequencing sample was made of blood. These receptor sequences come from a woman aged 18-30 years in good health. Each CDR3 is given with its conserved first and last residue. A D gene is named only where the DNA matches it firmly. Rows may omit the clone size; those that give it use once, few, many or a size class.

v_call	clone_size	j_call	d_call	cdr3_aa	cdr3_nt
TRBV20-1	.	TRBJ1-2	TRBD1	CSARDEGQGLSNYGYTF	TGCAGTGCTCGAGATGAGGGACAGGGTTTAAGTAACTATGGCTACACCTTC
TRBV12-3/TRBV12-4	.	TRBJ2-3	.	CASRISAADTQYF	TGTGCCAGCAGGATTTCAGCCGCAGATACGCAGTATTTT
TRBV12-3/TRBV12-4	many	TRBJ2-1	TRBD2	CASSRGLAGYNEQFF	TGTGCCAGCAGCAGAGGACTAGCTGGATACAATGAGCAGTTCTTC
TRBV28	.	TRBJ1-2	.	CASSVGEELRGYTF	TGTGCCAGCAGTGTAGGGGAAGAGCTTAGGGGCTACACCTTC
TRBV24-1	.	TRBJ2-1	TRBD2	CATAGRNNEQFF	TGTGCCACCGCCGGGAGGAACAATGAGCAGTTCTTC
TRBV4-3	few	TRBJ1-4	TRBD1	CASSPGQGIEKLFF	TGCGCCAGCAGCCCGGGACAGGGAATTGAAAAACTGTTTTTT
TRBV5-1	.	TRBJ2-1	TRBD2	CASSWQAGVGDDEQFF	TGCGCCAGCAGCTGGCAAGCGGGAGTCGGTGATGATGAGCAGTTCTTC
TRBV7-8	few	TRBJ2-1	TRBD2	CASSLLERGGFNEQFF	TGTGCCAGCAGCTTACTAGAGCGGGGGGGCTTCAATGAGCAGTTCTTC
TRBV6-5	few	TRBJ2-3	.	CASSRPTAGTDTQYF	TGTGCCAGCAGTCGACCCACTGCCGGGACAGATACGCAGTATTTT
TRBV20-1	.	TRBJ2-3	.	CSAREPGHKTDTQYF	TGCAGTGCTAGGGAGCCGGGACACAAAACAGATACGCAGTATTTT
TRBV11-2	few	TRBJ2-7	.	CASSLISNEQYF	TGTGCCAGCAGCTTAATCAGTAATGAGCAGTACTTC
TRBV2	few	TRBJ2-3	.	CASIGQNTDTQYF	TGTGCCAGCATAGGCCAGAACACAGATACGCAGTATTTT
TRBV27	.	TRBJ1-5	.	CASRADSFNQPQHF	TGTGCCAGTAGGGCGGACAGCTTCAATCAGCCCCAGCATTTT
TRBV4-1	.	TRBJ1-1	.	CASSQEGNRVYTEAFF	TGCGCCAGCAGCCAAGAAGGGAACAGGGTGTACACTGAAGCTTTCTTT
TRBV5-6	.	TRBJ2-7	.	CASRRDNNEQYF	TGTGCCAGCAGACGGGACAACAATGAGCAGTACTTC
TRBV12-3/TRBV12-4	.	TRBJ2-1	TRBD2	CASSFWEGNNEQFF	TGTGCCAGCAGTTTTTGGGAGGGGAACAATGAGCAGTTCTTC
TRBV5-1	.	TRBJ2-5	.	CASSKRTPRETQYF	TGCGCCAGCAGCAAACGAACTCCCCGGGAGACCCAGTACTTC
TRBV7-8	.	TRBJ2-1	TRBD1	CASSLGGRDSSYNEQFF	TGTGCCAGCAGCTTAGGTGGCAGGGACAGCTCCTACAATGAGCAGTTCTTC
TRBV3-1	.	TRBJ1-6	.	CASSQVGGEDNSPLHF	TGTGCCAGCAGCCAAGTCGGGGGCGAAGATAATTCACCCCTCCACTTT
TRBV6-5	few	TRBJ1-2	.	CASSSLRGYTF	TGTGCCAGCAGTTCCCTTCGTGGCTACACCTTC
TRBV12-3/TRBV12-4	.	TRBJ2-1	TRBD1	CASSFRDRAVNEQFF	TGTGCCAGCAGTTTCCGGGACAGGGCGGTCAATGAGCAGTTCTTC
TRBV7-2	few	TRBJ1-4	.	CASSLGETLNEKLFF	TGTGCCAGCAGCTTAGGAGAGACGCTAAATGAAAAACTGTTTTTT
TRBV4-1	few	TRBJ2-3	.	CASSRGFIAGTQYF	TGCGCCAGCAGCCGGGGTTTCATAGCCGGTACGCAGTATTTT
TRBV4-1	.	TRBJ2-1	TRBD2	CASSQHSGGANEQFF	TGCGCCAGCAGCCAGCATAGCGGGGGGGCCAATGAGCAGTTCTTC
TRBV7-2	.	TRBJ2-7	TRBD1	CASSLGQGANVQYF	TGTGCCAGCAGCTTAGGGCAGGGGGCGAACGTGCAGTACTTC
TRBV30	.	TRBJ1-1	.	CAWSLTGSEAFF	TGTGCCTGGAGTCTCACAGGGTCCGAAGCTTTCTTT
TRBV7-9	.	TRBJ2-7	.	CASSASYSYEQYF	TGTGCCAGCAGCGCTAGCTATTCCTACGAGCAGTACTTC
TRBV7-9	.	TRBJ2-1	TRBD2	CASGTSGRSYNEQFF	TGTGCCAGTGGGACTAGCGGGCGGTCCTACAATGAGCAGTTCTTC
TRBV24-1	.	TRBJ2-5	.	CATSDFASWGQETQYF	TGTGCCACCAGTGATTTCGCTAGCTGGGGCCAAGAGACCCAGTACTTC
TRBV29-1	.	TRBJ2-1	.	CSVVGGSEGSYNEQFF	TGCAGCGTTGTTGGTGGCTCTGAGGGCTCCTACAATGAGCAGTTCTTC
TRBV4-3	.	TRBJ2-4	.	CASSQARAGVDIQYF	TGCGCCAGCAGCCAAGCCCGGGCAGGGGTGGACATTCAGTACTTC
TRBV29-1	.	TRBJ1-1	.	CSVSRAQEGTTEAFF	TGCAGCGTCTCCAGGGCCCAGGAAGGCACCACTGAAGCTTTCTTT
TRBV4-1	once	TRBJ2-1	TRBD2	CASGQIGTSVNNEQFF	TGCGCCAGCGGCCAGATTGGGACTAGCGTCAACAATGAGCAGTTCTTC